Sequencing of this TCR beta chain was carried out in a study of OX40 agonist ivuxolimab in advanced cancers. Overall study: Patients were treated with ivuxolimab, an agonistic anti-OX40 (CD134) antibody. Cancers in dose escalation were hepatocellular, melanoma, renal cell and head and neck. Partial responses were achieved by three patients: one hepatocellular carcinoma, two cutaneous melanoma.

The assay was immunoSEQ multiplex PCR, and TCRdb's table has in-frame clones only and misses some. Of about 72,000 clones detected, around four fifths appear once; the ten largest clones hold under 2.5%. This clonotype was sampled from an adult with an advanced solid tumor such as melanoma, head and neck, liver or kidney cancer. The material was CD4+ or CD8+ T cells sorted from blood, obtained in a trial of the OX40 agonist ivuxolimab.

The CDR3 coding sequence is TGCGCCAGCAGCCAAGATGGGACTAGCGGCTCCTACGAGCAGTACTTC. It is translated as CASSQDGTSGSYEQYF. The J gene is TRBJ2-7, the V gene TRBV4-1; TRBD2 aligns across 11 bases. V lost 0 bases and J lost 0; bases outside the gene matches: 1. This CDR3 is 16 amino acids long. In germline, CDR1 is MGHRA, CDR2 YSYEKL.